The 12 T cell receptor beta chains reported below all come from one sample, sequenced in a study of blood T cell repertoires in COVID-19. Clones were read by immunoSEQ multiplex PCR, and TCRdb kept only the in-frame ones, dropping some. This table has roughly 180,000 clones, approximately 85% appearing once. The sequenced sample consisted of peripheral blood. These TCRs come from a man aged 55 to 70 who had recovered from COVID-19.

A note on this clone: This sample includes further DNA sequences coding for the same CDR3. The chain uses TRBV15 and TRBJ1-3; D ambiguous. V was trimmed by 0 bases and J by 0 bases, leaving 9 bases between them. This CDR3 is 16 amino acids long. Germline-derived CDR1 and CDR2 are LNHNV and YYDKDF (reference sequence). The CDR3 is CATSRDPGSSGNTIYF. The CDR3 nucleotides read TGTGCCACCAGCAGAGACCCAGGCAGCTCTGGAAACACCATATATTTT.

V usage is TRBV7-9 and J usage is TRBJ1-4, with 7 bases fitting TRBD1. CDR3 length equals 16 residues. Germline V lookup: CDR1 SEHNR, CDR2 FQNEAQ (reference sequence). The ends lost 6 bases at V and 0 bases at J; junction bases unmatched: 7. CDR3 sequence: CASSPRDSATNEKLFF. The CDR3 nucleotides read TGTGCCAGCAGTCCCCGGGACAGTGCAACTAATGAAAAACTGTTTTTT.

The J gene is TRBJ2-3, the V gene TRBV30, with D perhaps TRBD2 (6 bases). Deletions cut 0 bases from V and 6 bases from J, with 13 bases between. Germline V CDR1 and CDR2: GTSNPN, SVGIG (reference sequence). CDR3 size: 14 residues. DNA of the CDR3: TGTGCCTGGAGTGTCGGGGCGGAGGGGGATACGCAGTATTTT. Translating it yields CAWSVGAEGDTQYF.

J is TRBJ1-4 and V is TRBV7-2; 8 nucleotides line up with TRBD1. The CDR3 length is 15 residues. V dropped 2 bases and J dropped 5; count of bases not matched to a gene: 4. From germline, CDR1 is SGHTA and CDR2 FQGNSA. For the CDR3, the DNA is TGTGCCAGCAGCTTAAATTACAGGGGGAATGAAAAACTGTTTTTT. This translates into CASSLNYRGNEKLFF.

The chain links TRBV5-8 to TRBJ1-2, with D possibly matching TRBD1 (5 bases). The CDR3 has 13 residues. V was pared by 1 base and J by 7 bases, with 11 bases between. Germline V gene sequence: CDR1 SGHTS, CDR2 YDEGEE. CDR3 nucleotides: TGTGCCAGCAGCTTGCGGGGGGGTGGTGGCTACACCTTC. Its protein product is CASSLRGGGGYTF.

V and J are TRBV10-3 and TRBJ1-1; D is perhaps TRBD1 (5 bases). Trimming removed 1 base from V and 1 base from J, with 7 bases in between. The germline gives CDR1 ENHRY, CDR2 SYGVKD. The CDR3 length is 14 residues. CDR3 in DNA: TGTGCCATCAGTGAGTTTACAGGGAACACTGAAGCTTTCTTT. It specifies CAISEFTGNTEAFF.

This chain joins TRBV14 and TRBJ1-2, with unresolved D. CDR1 is SGHDN, CDR2 FVKESK, per germline. Between the trimmed V and J ends, which lost 1 base and 7 bases, there was a span of 13 bases. There are 14 residues in the CDR3. The CDR3 DNA follows: TGTGCCAGCAGCCAAGCCCCCCCGGTCGGTGGCTACACCTTC. This sequence encodes CASSQAPPVGGYTF.

The CDR3 region is CASSPRDREKYGYTF. CDR3 nucleotides: TGTGCCAGCAGTCCGCGGGACAGGGAAAAATATGGCTACACCTTC. V usage is TRBV27 and J usage is TRBJ1-2, with 9 bases fitting TRBD1. CDR3 length: 15 amino acids. Trimming cost V 5 bases and J 5 bases; bases outside gene matches: 9. Germline V gene data show CDR1 as MNHEY and CDR2 as SMNVEV (reference sequence).

The chain has TRBV5-4 and TRBJ2-2; 7 bases fit TRBD2. This CDR3 comprises 15 residues. V was clipped by 5 bases and J by 7 bases; unmatched bases: 11. Germline V CDR1 and CDR2: SGHNT, YYREEE (reference sequence). CDR3 residues: CASRSGVAGSGELFF. CDR3 in DNA: TGTGCCAGCAGATCTGGGGTAGCGGGCAGCGGGGAGCTGTTTTTT.

The V call is TRBV5-1, the J call TRBJ1-4; the D gene is possibly TRBD1 (5 bases). This CDR3 spans 16 amino acids. V was pared by 7 bases and J by 3 bases, with 19 bases between. The V gene's germline CDR1 is SGHRS and CDR2 YFSETQ. The CDR3 spells CASSSSTGAANEKLFF. The CDR3 coding sequence is TGCGCCAGCTCAAGTAGCACTGGGGCAGCTAATGAAAAACTGTTTTTT.

The chain joins TRBV5-1 to TRBJ2-1; 7 bases line up with TRBD1. V lost 0 bases, J lost 5 bases, and 5 bases stayed unmatched. The CDR3 extends over 15 amino acids. In germline, CDR1 is SGHRS, CDR2 YFSETQ. The CDR3 nucleotides read TGCGCCAGCAGCTTGGAAACAGGGGTCCACAATGAGCAGTTCTTC. Amino acids: CASSLETGVHNEQFF.

This clone has just one count. The chain joins TRBV5-1 to TRBJ1-1; 7 bases match TRBD1. Germline CDR1 and CDR2: SGHRS and YFSETQ. After removal of 4 bases from V and 0 bases from J, the junction contained 12 bases not matched to a gene. The CDR3 is made up of 17 amino acids. CDR3 DNA: TGCGCCAGCAGCATATTGGGGACAGCGAGTATGAACACTGAAGCTTTCTTT. Residues: CASSILGTASMNTEAFF.